This T cell receptor beta chain was observed in a study of T cells after yellow fever vaccination. One entry per CDR3 protein, called by TCRdb with MiXCR from the 5' RACE reads. The sample consists of approximately 150,000 distinct CDR3 sequences, approximately 6.2% of them appearing once. The study, taken as a whole, reports: When the response was secondary, it was weaker but reached its peak faster, day 5 versus 15.

From germline, CDR1 is SGDLS and CDR2 YYNGEE. V gave up 4 bases and J gave up 0 bases; unmatched junction bases: 13. The CDR3 extends over 17 amino acids. A word on this clonotype: Its specificity is not known.

This TCR came from a man aged 18-30 years who received the YFV17D yellow fever vaccine. This rearrangement joins TRBV9 to TRBJ2-7, with TRBD2 identical over 7 bases. This specimen was CD4+ T cells sorted from PBMCs, taken on the day of the first yellow fever vaccination. The CDR3 bases are TGTGCCAGCAGCCCCGGGGGGTGGCAGACGAACTCCTACGAGCAGTACTTC. It encodes CASSPGGWQTNSYEQYF.